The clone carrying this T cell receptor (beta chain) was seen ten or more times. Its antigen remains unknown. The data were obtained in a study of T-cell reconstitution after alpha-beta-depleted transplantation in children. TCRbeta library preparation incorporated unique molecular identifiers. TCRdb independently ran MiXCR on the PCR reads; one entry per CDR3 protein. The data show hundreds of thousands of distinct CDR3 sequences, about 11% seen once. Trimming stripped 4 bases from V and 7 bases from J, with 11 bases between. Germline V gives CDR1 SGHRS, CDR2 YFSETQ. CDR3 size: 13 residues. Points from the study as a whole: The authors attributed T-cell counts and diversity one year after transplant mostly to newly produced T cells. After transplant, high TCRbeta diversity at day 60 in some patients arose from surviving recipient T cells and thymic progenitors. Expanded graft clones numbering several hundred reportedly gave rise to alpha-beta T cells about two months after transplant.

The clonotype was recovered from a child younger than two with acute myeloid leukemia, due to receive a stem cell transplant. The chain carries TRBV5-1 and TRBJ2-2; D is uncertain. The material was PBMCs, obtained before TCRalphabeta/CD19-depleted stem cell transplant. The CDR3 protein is CASSARNSGELFF. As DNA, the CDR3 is TGCGCCAGCAGCGCGAGAAATAGCGGGGAGCTGTTTTTT.